A selection of T cell receptor beta chains follows, all from one sample in a study of blood T cells in healthy people across ages. In TCRdb, the 5' RACE reads were re-called with MiXCR into one record per CDR3 protein. The sample carries 600,000 to 1,000,000 distinct CDR3 sequences, 58% recorded once. The source material was blood. Receptors were obtained from a man under 40 in good health. Each CDR3 is given with its conserved first and last residue. A D gene is named only where the DNA matches it firmly. Where a row states a size, it is once, few, many or the class of an expanded clone; other rows omit it.

J gene	clone size	V gene	D gene	CDR3 DNA	CDR3 protein
TRBJ2-5	NA	TRBV20-1	NA	TGCAGTGCTAGAGATTTGGGGTACCAAGAGACCCAGTACTTC	CSARDLGYQETQYF
TRBJ2-5	NA	TRBV2	NA	TGTGCCAGCAGTCCGGACAGCCGTCGAGAGACCCAGTACTTC	CASSPDSRRETQYF
TRBJ2-1	NA	TRBV29-1	NA	TGCAGCGTTGTAAGGGGGAGTGTCGGTAATGAGCAGTTCTTC	CSVVRGSVGNEQFF
TRBJ2-7	NA	TRBV27	NA	TGTGCCAGCAGTTTATCCCTGGGGGACTACGAGCAGTACTTC	CASSLSLGDYEQYF
TRBJ2-1	NA	TRBV28	TRBD1	TGTGCCAGCAGTTTGGGACAGGTTCTTGAGCAGTTCTTC	CASSLGQVLEQFF
TRBJ2-3	NA	TRBV29-1	NA	TGCAGCGTTGGGAGCTTGGGAAAAGACACGCAGTATTTT	CSVGSLGKDTQYF
TRBJ1-6	NA	TRBV29-1	NA	TGCAGCGTGCGTAATGGCTCCTATAATTCACCCCTCCACTTT	CSVRNGSYNSPLHF
TRBJ1-2	NA	TRBV6-5	NA	TGTGCCAGCAGTTACTCGAGTACCTACCCCCAAAGGGATGACTACACCTTC	CASSYSSTYPQRDDYTF
TRBJ1-2	NA	TRBV25-1	NA	TGTGCCAGCAGGGGGGAAGTGAAGGGAAGCGGCTACACCTTC	CASRGEVKGSGYTF
TRBJ1-6	NA	TRBV5-1	NA	TGCGCCAGCAGCTTGGAGTGGGCGGGTGGATCACCCCTCCACTTT	CASSLEWAGGSPLHF
TRBJ2-7	many	TRBV29-1	NA	TGCAGCGTAGGGGTGGGGAGGACAACCCCTACCGAGCAGTACTTC	CSVGVGRTTPTEQYF
TRBJ1-4	NA	TRBV28	TRBD1	TGTGCCAGCGGACCCTGGACAGGGAACGAAAAACTGTTTTTT	CASGPWTGNEKLFF
TRBJ2-1	NA	TRBV2	NA	TGTGCCACCGGGGCAAGTGAGCAGTTCTTC	CATGASEQFF
TRBJ1-2	NA	TRBV5-1	NA	TGCGCCAGCAGCTTCGCGGGGCCCGGAGGCTACACCTTC	CASSFAGPGGYTF
TRBJ2-5	NA	TRBV4-2	NA	TGTGCCAGCAGCCAATCCCCGGGGGACGCGGAGACCCAGTACTTC	CASSQSPGDAETQYF
TRBJ2-7	few	TRBV4-3	TRBD2	TGCGCCAGCAGCCACGCTGGGACTACCTACGAGCAGTACTTC	CASSHAGTTYEQYF
TRBJ2-5	few	TRBV7-2	NA	TGTGCCAGCAGCTTAGGTACAGGGCGGGAGACCCAGTACTTC	CASSLGTGRETQYF
TRBJ2-1	NA	TRBV19	TRBD2	TGTGCCAGTAGTACGGGAATTAGCGGGAGGACTACTTACAATGAGCAGTTCTTC	CASSTGISGRTTYNEQFF
TRBJ2-7	NA	TRBV20-1	TRBD2	TGCAGTCTTAATCCCGGGACTAGCGGGTCCTACAATGAGCAGTACTTC	CSLNPGTSGSYNEQYF
TRBJ2-5	NA	TRBV6-1	TRBD2	TGTGCCAGCAGTGTGGGCGGGGGGGTCCAAGAGACCCAGTACTTC	CASSVGGGVQETQYF
TRBJ2-3	once	TRBV18	TRBD2	TGTGCCAGCTCGGCCGGGGGGGCCTTAGATACGCAGTATTTT	CASSAGGALDTQYF
TRBJ2-7	NA	TRBV20-1	TRBD1	TGCAGTGCTACCCCGGGACAGGGGGCTTACGAGCAGTACTTC	CSATPGQGAYEQYF
TRBJ2-7	once	TRBV10-3	NA	TGTGCCATCAGTGAGGAGCCAGACATCTACGAGCAGTACTTC	CAISEEPDIYEQYF
TRBJ1-1	NA	TRBV7-9	NA	TGTGCCAGCAGCTCCCCATCGAGACAGGCAAACACTGAAGCTTTCTTT	CASSSPSRQANTEAFF
TRBJ2-7	few	TRBV4-2	NA	TGTGCCAGCGAGGGCGGCTACGGCGAGCAGTACTTC	CASEGGYGEQYF
TRBJ2-1	NA	TRBV29-1	TRBD2	TGCAGCGTTGGGGGACTAGCGGTGGGTGAGCAGTTCTTC	CSVGGLAVGEQFF
TRBJ1-2	few	TRBV20-1	NA	TGCAGCCATAGAGCCGCCCGGGGGACGGATGGCTACACCTTC	CSHRAARGTDGYTF
TRBJ2-6	NA	TRBV10-3	NA	TGTGCCATCAGCCGGACAGTTGCTGGGGCCAACGTCCTGACTTTC	CAISRTVAGANVLTF
TRBJ2-7	NA	TRBV7-2	TRBD2	TGTGCCAGCAGCTTAGTAGTAGCGGGGGGCCACGAGCAGTACTTC	CASSLVVAGGHEQYF
TRBJ2-6	few	TRBV29-1	NA	TGCAGCGTTTTCAGGGTTGCGAGCTCTGGGGCCAACGTCCTGACTTTC	CSVFRVASSGANVLTF
TRBJ2-5	many	TRBV13	NA	TGTGCCAGCAGCTTAGGACAGTACCAAGAGACCCAGTACTTC	CASSLGQYQETQYF
TRBJ2-3	NA	TRBV12-3/TRBV12-4	NA	TGTGCCAGCAGCCTATGCACGGGAGGCACAGATACGCAGTATTTT	CASSLCTGGTDTQYF
TRBJ2-2	NA	TRBV9	TRBD1	TGTGCCAGCAGCGTGTTCCCAGGGGGTCTGGGGGAGCTGTTTTTT	CASSVFPGGLGELFF
TRBJ2-7	few	TRBV7-2	NA	TGTGCCAGCAGCGTTGGGGGGAGTGCCTCCTACGAGCAGTACTTC	CASSVGGSASYEQYF
TRBJ2-5	few	TRBV6-2/TRBV6-3	NA	TGTGCCAGCAGTTGGGAGCCTGCACAGACCCAGTACTTC	CASSWEPAQTQYF
TRBJ1-1	NA	TRBV10-3	NA	TGTGCCATCAGAACCCCCGGAGGGAACACTGAAGCTTTCTTT	CAIRTPGGNTEAFF
TRBJ2-5	NA	TRBV29-1	NA	TGCAGCGTCGGAAGACAGCAACAAGAGACCCAGTACTTC	CSVGRQQQETQYF
TRBJ1-4	NA	TRBV28	NA	TGTGCCAGCAGCCCCATGCCGGGACAAAAAAATGAAAAACTGTTTTTT	CASSPMPGQKNEKLFF
TRBJ2-7	few	TRBV18	NA	TGTGCCAGCTCACCACGAGGAGGTTTGGCGTACGAGCAGTACTTC	CASSPRGGLAYEQYF
TRBJ2-4	NA	TRBV7-9	TRBD1	TGTGCCAGCAGCATGCCGACAGGGGCCGAGTACATTCAGTACTTC	CASSMPTGAEYIQYF
TRBJ2-1	NA	TRBV20-1	NA	TGCAGTGCTAGAGATACAAGACGGGTCAATGAGCAGTTCTTC	CSARDTRRVNEQFF